This T cell receptor (beta chain) was captured by sequencing in a study of cytomegalovirus exposure and HLA in healthy donors (dated by TCRdb to about 2017). About the study as a whole: An earlier analysis of 587 of the donors reported about 250 Gb of sequence data and 117 million unique TCR beta sequences from 150 million to 200 million T cells. Roughly 300 gigabases of sequencing data and tens of millions of unique TCR sequences were included in an early release covering under 650 HLA-typed donors. The genetic ancestry cluster associated with self-reported Caucasian donors included over 65% of the 350 to 500 genotyped donors. The study aimed to test whether cataloging public T cell receptors could reveal signatures of past pathogen exposure. Using immunosequencing, the study profiled T cell repertoires from about 620 subjects and related those repertoires to cytomegalovirus serostatus. A separate validation cohort of 100 to 150 different subjects was used in addition to the roughly 670-subject first cohort. The study combined high-throughput TCR immunosequencing, statistical association of individual TCRs with disease status, and machine learning to predict cytomegalovirus infection status. In a later analysis, previously published TCR beta repertoires from several hundred donors were re-analyzed and high-resolution HLA genotyping was added so that TCR occurrence patterns could be studied. Rather than drawing on any new phenotypic data, the later analysis identified candidate immune exposures from TCR beta sequences and the way those sequences occurred across donors. An earlier analysis of 500 to 750 of the donors applied high-throughput TCR beta sequencing to assess whether each TCR beta V gene segment acted as functional or pseudogenic. Donor age, sex, ethnicity and CMV serostatus were compiled together with the repertoire data. Genome-wide SNP genotypes for about 65% of the roughly 670 donors were used in a later genetic analysis, which treated that subset as a discovery cohort. Every discovery cohort repertoire had been produced on one sequencing platform. Class I and class II HLA loci were covered by the typing at four-digit resolution. The number of donors typed differed by locus, with 629-630 for A, B, C, DRB1 and DQB1, more than 500 for DQA1, approximately 580 for DPA1, and under 490 for DPB1. Roughly five DR-DQ haplotypes were handled as single units for association and clustering because linkage in the cohort was strong. On average, roughly 240,000 unique TCR beta nucleotide sequences were sequenced per donor among 300 to 500 genotyped donors of the cohort, with roughly 18% of those sequences being non-productive. What the research found in general, with its limitations: Broadly in line with IMGT annotations, most TCR beta V segments showed up in productive rearrangements about 87% or about 30% of the time in an earlier analysis of under 700 of the donors. Around 16 rarely observed V segments, including chromosome 9 orphons, were excluded from the earlier analysis of some 590 of the donors because counts were too low. CMV serostatus was the only immune exposure information available for the cohort. In a later analysis, most CMV-associated TCR beta chains were found to appear HLA-restricted, with HLA associations seemingly driven largely by CMV exposure. The authors suggested that the approach could potentially be extended to other disease states and immunological phenotypes. When HLA alleles, especially DR and DQ, strongly co-occurred, TCR associations were difficult to assign to individual alleles. In vitro tests confirmed that a few of the cytomegalovirus-associated TCR beta chains recognize cytomegalovirus antigens. A later genetic analysis associated a missense DCLRE1C variant with V-gene and J-gene trimming of TCR beta chains, and an independent cohort replicated the association. A group of highly shared sequence variants was considered likely to be a technical artifact of the sequencing pipeline. In a later analysis, HLA-associated TCR beta chains showed more clonal expansion and lower generation probabilities than non-associated chains that were equally common. Some IMGT-functional V segments, including TRBV6-2 and TRBV6-3, could not be told apart with the 87-base-pair reads, so those segments were excluded. Linkage disequilibrium might explain the correlated functional status among segregating V segments, but an unknown experimental factor could not be excluded. In a later analysis, several top co-occurrence clusters were reported to appear linked to parvovirus B19, influenza, CMV and Epstein-Barr virus. Because some donors lacked HLA typing at each locus, the association tests relied only on the typed subset. Most TCR sequences were observed very rarely across donors, whereas some public TCRs were present in many individuals. In a later genetic analysis, fewer N-insertions in productive TCRs were reported among donors in an Asian-associated ancestry cluster than the roughly 640-donor mean. In a later analysis, the rate of TCR association differed among HLA loci, with DRB1 alleles having the most associated TCRs and HLA-C alleles having the fewest. Sequencing depth was assumed to be roughly uniform across donors in the presence/absence analyses, though that assumption may not hold. The study listed 150 to 200 TCR beta chains as associated with cytomegalovirus. The classifier was reported to diagnose cytomegalovirus status with high specificity and sensitivity in both the original cohort and the validation cohort. Specific HLA alleles were associated with 16,951 TCR beta sequences at a false discovery rate of 0.05 in a later analysis. Only TCR beta chains were sequenced in this cohort, and the absence of alpha or paired-chain data limited detectable features. A further reported finding was that TCR beta sequences accurately predicted the HLA-A and HLA-B alleles for most subjects in the first cohort.

The library was made by the immunoSEQ multiplex PCR assay. The multiplex PCR relied on a mix of 60 forward primers for TCR Vbeta segments and 13 reverse primers for TCR Jbeta segments. A multiplex PCR assay on genomic DNA amplified the CDR3 region of rearranged TCR beta genes. The amplified TCR beta libraries were sequenced on the Illumina HiSeq System as 87-base-pair reads. For the original study's pipeline: A later analysis counted some 74 million unique TCR beta chains across the 650 to 700 repertoires, and some 11 million of these chains were shared by at least two donors. Raw reads were error-corrected and collapsed into unique sequences by a nearest-neighbor algorithm in which closely related sequences were merged to remove PCR and sequencing errors. CDR3 sequences were aligned to IMGT reference sequences to assign V, D and J gene segments. For a sequence to be retained, at least a six-nucleotide match to both a V gene segment and a J gene segment was required. Rearrangements were called productive when the CDR3 lacked stop codons and stayed in frame with V and J; all others were non-productive. CDR3 was defined according to IMGT convention as the region running from the second conserved V-encoded cysteine to the conserved J-encoded phenylalanine. The earlier analysis of about 610 of the donors excluded sequences that lacked an unambiguous match to a single V gene segment. An earlier analysis of about 590 of the donors classified V segments as functional when productive rearrangements were above 56.7% and as segregating when the standard deviation between donors was above 5%. A statistical classification framework was developed to diagnose cytomegalovirus status using the catalog of TCR beta chain sequences. In a later analysis, TCR nucleotide sequences were compared against IMGT/GENE-DB human TR gene sequences so that V and J genes could be assigned. The TCRdist pipeline was used in a later analysis to assign CDR3 sequences and most-parsimonious VDJ recombination scenarios. A later analysis defined each TCR beta chain by its CDR3 amino acid sequence plus V-gene family, and excluded reads lacking a unique V-gene family. As a way to deal with suspected cross-contamination and a sequencing artifact, a later analysis dropped over 550 nucleotide sequences that were highly shared and had low generation probability. A later analysis calculated a clonal expansion index for each public chain from normalized within-repertoire ranks of inferred template counts. A later analysis computed generation probabilities with a VDJ recombination model fitted to out-of-frame rearrangements, and checked the results against IGoR. In a later analysis, hypergeometric tests were used to score TCR-TCR, TCR-HLA and TCR-CMV co-occurrence, with a repertoire-size bias correction applied to TCR pairs. In a later analysis, false discovery rates were estimated by permuting HLA or CMV assignments 20 times. In a later analysis, co-occurring TCRs were grouped with DBSCAN, and TCRdist sequence similarity was added when clustering was performed within HLA-allele-positive subsets. Repertoires with fewer than 30,000 or more than 120,000 public chains were left out of co-occurrence clustering, as were about five repertoires with anomalous nucleotide sharing. TCRdb's version of the immuneACCESS table is confined to in-frame rearrangements and falls short of the full clone set. An unresolved V gene accounts for under half of the shortfall where checked; the remainder is of unknown origin. V and J calls and clone size are those listed in that table; D and trimming were worked out from the DNA. The sample yields roughly 170,000 clones; 65% to 85% were counted once. About 5% of the sample lies in the top ten.

The CDR3 spans 14 residues, from the cysteine through the phenylalanine. Only the CDR3 region is kept as DNA, spanning 42 bases read in frame from base 1. Unmatched junction bases come to 9, with V trimmed by 5 bases and J by 9 bases. From the germline V gene (reference sequence), CDR1 is SGHKS and CDR2 is YYEKEE. In total, 630 or so healthy bone marrow donors made up the cohort. At the time of sampling, every cohort member was nominally healthy, though immune exposures that went unrecorded were likely present. The donor was CMV seropositive and belonged to the group of a few hundred seropositive cohort members. A peripheral blood sample was provided by each donor, and peripheral blood mononuclear cells were used for TCR beta sequencing. The Qiagen DNeasy Blood Extraction Kit was used to extract genomic DNA from the blood cell samples. About this clone itself: Its antigen remains undetermined. Base-call qualities are not available, and no considerably larger clone is one nucleotide away.

The chain couples TRBV5-5 to TRBJ2-4; 9 central nucleotides agree with TRBD2. The sample consisted of PBMCs. The sequence derives from a woman aged 50 to 65 in good health and CMV-seropositive. The DNA reads TGTGCCAGCAGGGGAGCGCGGGGGGGCGGCATTCAGTACTTC. This is translated as CASRGARGGGIQYF. Full variable domain (CDR3 extended with the reference TRBV5-5 and TRBJ2-4 proteins): DAGVTQSPTHLIKTRGQQVTLRCSPISGHKSVSWYQQVLGQGPQFIFQYYEKEERGRGNFPDRFSARQFPNYSSELNVNALLLGDSALYLCASRGARGGGIQYFGAGTRLSVL.